The clone carrying this TCR beta chain has a count of ten or more. What it binds is not known. J was trimmed by 3 bases and V by 3 bases; bases with no gene match: 4. There are 16 residues in the CDR3. The germline gives CDR1 ENHRY, CDR2 SYGVKD. The data belong to a study of CD8 T cells in ankylosing spondylitis. Study results and caveats: Characteristic of ankylosing spondylitis blood, it appeared, was a TCR beta motif comprising eight highly homologous variants.

Preparation of TCR beta libraries was done by quantitative 5'-RACE with molecular barcodes. TCRdb re-derived calls from the 5' RACE reads in MiXCR, one entry per CDR3 protein. Of about 250,000 distinct CDR3 sequences listed, 20% to 30% were seen once; the top ten hold over 0.55%. The origin of this receptor is a male donor with ankylosing spondylitis or in good health (not recorded which). This chain joins TRBV10-3 and TRBJ2-2; TRBD1 matches at 10 bases. Sequenced sample: blood, either unsorted or a sorted T cell fraction (not recorded which). The CDR3 DNA is TGTGCCATCAGTGATACCGGGACAGGGGACACCGGGGAGCTGTTTTTT. Translated, it gives CAISDTGTGDTGELFF.